Each of the 25 T cell receptor beta chains below was sequenced from the same sample in a study of vaccination and CD4 T cells after COVID-19. The Oncomine TCR Beta short-read assay generated sequence data from the DNA of cultured CD4+ T cells. One entry per CDR3 protein, called by TCRdb with MiXCR from the PCR reads. The sample has 10,000 to 15,000 distinct CDR3 sequences, 40% to 55% seen once. Treatment specified: approximately 10-day PBMC culture with coronavirus spike peptide pools or control peptides (ViraFEST assay). Which antigens these TCRs recognize remains unknown. Sequenced: CD4+ T cells from blood, cultured in vitro. These receptor sequences come from a human donor who had recovered from COVID-19.

This clonotype was observed once. The rearrangement links TRBV2 to TRBJ2-1; D is perhaps TRBD1 or TRBD2 (5 bases each). Germline-derived CDR1 and CDR2 are SNHLY and FYNNEI. This CDR3 has 15 amino acids. Between the trimmed V and J ends, which lost 7 bases and 8 bases, there was a span of 21 bases. The CDR3 DNA reads TGTGCCAGCAACGTAGACAGCGACTTCGGGGATGAGCAGTTCTTC. It codes for CASNVDSDFGDEQFF.

The chain couples TRBV29-1 to TRBJ2-2, with 8 bases aligning to TRBD2. The germline V gene has CDR1 SQVTM and CDR2 ANQGSEA. J lost 1 base, V lost 5 bases, and 3 bases had no gene match. CDR3 size: 14 residues. CDR3 coding DNA: TGCAGCGTTCTGGGACTAGAGAACACCGGGGAGCTGTTTTTT. This codes for CSVLGLENTGELFF.

This clonotype turned up a few times. The chain joins TRBV20-1 to TRBJ1-4, with D maybe TRBD1 (5 bases). Between the trimmed V and J ends, which lost 0 bases and 16 bases, there was a span of 18 bases. The CDR3 consists of 13 residues. Per germline, CDR1 DFQATT and CDR2 SNEGSKA (reference sequence). CDR3 in DNA: TGCAGTGCTAGAGATGGGTCGACTCTCGGGGCGTTTTTT. Residues: CSARDGSTLGAFF.

This clonotype has only a few counts. The CDR3 sequence is CASSATDTQYF. The CDR3 region has the DNA TGTGCCAGCAGTGCAACAGATACGCAGTATTTT. The V gene is TRBV6-1, the J gene TRBJ2-3; D gene unclear. Trimming removed 4 bases from V and 3 bases from J, with 2 bases in between. The CDR3 has 11 amino acids. Germline CDR1 and CDR2: MNHNS and SASEGT.

This clonotype was counted a few times. The chain has TRBV27 and TRBJ1-2; perhaps TRBD1 as D (5 bases). Germline V gene data show CDR1 as MNHEY and CDR2 as SMNVEV (reference sequence). The V gene lost 6 bases and the J gene lost 2 bases, with 13 bases spanning the gap. The CDR3 covers 14 residues. The CDR3 loop is CASRQWAGNYGYTF. CDR3 nucleotides: TGTGCCAGCAGACAATGGGCAGGGAACTATGGCTACACCTTC.

This clonotype appeared a few times. The chain links TRBV30 to TRBJ1-5; TRBD1 matches 8 bases. CDR1 GTSNPN and CDR2 SVGIG come from the germline V gene (reference sequence). The CDR3 consists of 18 residues. V shed 4 bases, J shed 0 bases, and the junction held 14 bases outside the gene matches. The CDR3 nucleotides are TGTGCCTGGACCCGTCAGGGGGCAGGGGGCCCTAGCAATCAGCCCCAGCATTTT. Translation: CAWTRQGAGGPSNQPQHF.

The J gene is TRBJ2-7, the V gene TRBV20-1; TRBD2 agrees at 7 bases. V gave up 0 bases and J gave up 5 bases; unmatched junction bases: 10. The CDR3 has 15 residues. CDR1 DFQATT and CDR2 SNEGSKA come from the germline V gene (reference sequence). The CDR3 reads CSAREGAGLGNEQYF. CDR3 DNA: TGCAGTGCTAGAGAAGGAGCTGGACTAGGAAACGAGCAGTACTTC.

The V call is TRBV6-2 or TRBV6-3, the J call TRBJ1-2; a possible D gene is TRBD1 (6 bases). CDR3 length: 15 amino acids. V gave up 6 bases and J gave up 6 bases, with 20 bases separating them. The germline gives CDR1 MNHEY, CDR2 SVGEGT. The CDR3 is CASSRRLGADDGYTF. The DNA for the CDR3 is TGTGCCAGCAGCCGCCGGTTGGGGGCGGATGATGGCTACACCTTC.

The rearrangement joins TRBV5-6 to TRBJ2-4, with D tentatively TRBD1 or TRBD2 (5 bases each). Germline assignment: CDR1 SGHDT and CDR2 YYEEEE. This CDR3 region has 12 residues. V lost 3 bases, J lost 15 bases, and 16 bases lay in between. CDR3 coding DNA: TGTGCCAGCAGCTCGGACACTCGGAGGATGTACTTC. The encoded protein is CASSSDTRRMYF.

This clonotype has just a few counts. The chain couples TRBV5-4 to TRBJ2-3; D is undetermined. The germline V and J ends were trimmed by 5 bases and 2 bases, with 6 bases remaining between them. The CDR3 runs 12 residues. Germline V lookup: CDR1 SGHNT, CDR2 YYREEE (reference sequence). The CDR3 here is CASSHPTDTQYF. The CDR3 bases are TGTGCCAGCAGTCACCCCACAGATACGCAGTATTTT.

This clonotype was counted only a few times. The rearrangement links TRBV4-1 to TRBJ2-5; D not certain. The germline V and J ends were trimmed by 1 base and 4 bases, with 10 bases remaining between them. The CDR3 covers 14 residues. The germline V gene has CDR1 MGHRA and CDR2 YSYEKL. In DNA, the CDR3 is TGCGCCAGCAGCCAAGTTGCGTTCTTAGAGACCCAGTACTTC. Encoded protein: CASSQVAFLETQYF.

The chain links TRBV29-1 to TRBJ2-5; D is undetermined. This CDR3 spans 13 amino acids. The germline V and J ends were trimmed by 3 bases and 1 base, with 9 bases remaining between them. Germline V gene sequence: CDR1 SQVTM, CDR2 ANQGSEA. The CDR3 bases are TGCAGCGTTGAGTCAGCCGGCCAAGAGACCCAGTACTTC. Protein sequence: CSVESAGQETQYF.

V usage is TRBV10-3 and J usage is TRBJ2-5; the match to TRBD1 covers 9 bases. Germline V CDR1 and CDR2: ENHRY, SYGVKD. This CDR3 region has 16 residues. V shed 5 bases, J shed 0 bases, and the junction held 7 bases outside the gene matches. CDR3 sequence reads: CAISSTGGSYQETQYF. CDR3 in DNA: TGTGCCATCAGTAGCACAGGGGGCTCATACCAAGAGACCCAGTACTTC.

This clonotype was counted only a few times. J is TRBJ1-6 and V is TRBV2, with D perhaps matching TRBD1 (6 bases). V lost 7 bases, J lost 12 bases, and 25 bases lay in between. The CDR3 consists of 16 residues. The germline V gene encodes CDR1 SNHLY and CDR2 FYNNEI. CDR3 protein: CASMAGYTGAGVPLHF. In nucleotides, the CDR3 is TGTGCCAGCATGGCGGGGTATACCGGGGCAGGGGTACCCCTCCACTTT.

This chain joins TRBV12-3 or TRBV12-4 and TRBJ2-5; the D gene is possibly TRBD2 (6 bases). This CDR3 spans 15 amino acids. V lost 4 bases and J lost 3, with 15 bases in between. This CDR3 reads CASSWGLTLEETQYF. CDR3 DNA: TGTGCCAGCAGTTGGGGACTCACACTAGAAGAGACCCAGTACTTC.

J is TRBJ1-2 and V is TRBV7-2; the D gene is possibly TRBD1 (5 bases). CDR3 length: 14 residues. V was clipped by 3 bases and J by 5 bases, with 13 bases between them. CDR1 SGHTA and CDR2 FQGNSA come from the germline V gene. The CDR3 sequence: CASSLRGAGYGYTF. The CDR3 DNA sequence: TGTGCCAGCAGCTTGCGAGGGGCCGGGTATGGCTACACCTTC.

This clonotype has a handful of counts. V usage is TRBV24-1 and J usage is TRBJ2-5; 10 nucleotides align to TRBD2. Germline values: CDR1 KGHDR, CDR2 SFDVKD. V lost 3 bases and J lost 5; bases outside the gene matches: 8. The CDR3 has 16 amino acids. The CDR3: CATSDTSGRAPETQYF. The CDR3 DNA is TGTGCCACCAGTGATACGAGCGGGAGGGCCCCGGAGACCCAGTACTTC.

This chain links TRBV27 with TRBJ2-1; TRBD2 matches 9 bases. The ends lost 0 bases at V and 3 bases at J; junction bases unmatched: 3. This CDR3 comprises 16 residues. CDR1 MNHEY and CDR2 SMNVEV come from the germline V gene (reference sequence). The CDR3 region is CASSLSLAGYYNEQFF. For the CDR3, the DNA is TGTGCCAGCAGTTTATCGCTAGCGGGATACTACAATGAGCAGTTCTTC.

The chain carries TRBV6-1 and TRBJ2-2; 12 positions agree with TRBD2. V trimming: 6 bases; J trimming: 5 bases; junction bases outside the gene matches: 1. CDR1 MNHNS and CDR2 SASEGT come from the germline V gene. The CDR3 contains 14 residues. CDR3: CASRLAGGTGELFF. The CDR3, as DNA: TGTGCCAGCAGACTAGCGGGAGGAACCGGGGAGCTGTTTTTT.

There are a few counts of this clonotype. The gene calls are TRBV10-3 and TRBJ1-5; D not resolved. CDR1 is ENHRY, CDR2 SYGVKD, per germline. The CDR3 loop spans 14 amino acids. V was clipped by 4 bases and J by 2 bases, with 9 bases between them. CDR3 protein: CAISVGPGNQPQHF. The DNA of the CDR3 is TGTGCCATCAGTGTAGGGCCCGGCAATCAGCCCCAGCATTTT.

The rearrangement uses TRBV12-3 or TRBV12-4 and TRBJ1-1; D is undetermined. The CDR3 extends over 12 amino acids. Trimming cost V 7 bases and J 7 bases, with 13 bases left between them. CDR3 nucleotide sequence: TGTGCCAGCAAGATCCGGCGACTTGAAGCTTTCTTT. Encoded protein: CASKIRRLEAFF.

The V and J genes are TRBV28 and TRBJ1-6; 9 bases fit TRBD1. Trimming cost V 3 bases and J 9 bases; bases outside gene matches: 3. This CDR3 has 14 amino acids. Per germline, CDR1 MDHEN and CDR2 SYDVKM. This chain's CDR3 is CASSLTGGVSPLHF. In nucleotides, the CDR3 is TGTGCCAGCAGTTTGACAGGGGGAGTTTCACCCCTCCACTTT.

This sequence joins TRBV6-1 and TRBJ2-7, with 8 bases fitting TRBD2. V trimming: 3 bases; J trimming: 9 bases; junction bases outside the gene matches: 16. This CDR3 has 16 residues. Germline CDR1 reads MNHNS; CDR2 reads SASEGT. This CDR3 reads CASSEGSAGGLRLQYF. Written as DNA, the CDR3 is TGTGCCAGCAGTGAGGGGTCGGCGGGAGGACTGCGACTGCAGTACTTC.

This clonotype has a handful of counts. The V and J genes are TRBV5-1 and TRBJ2-3; 9 bases align to TRBD2. Germline CDR1 is SGHRS and CDR2 is YFSETQ. Germline trimming cut 4 bases from V and 4 bases from J; bases unmatched to any gene: 7. This CDR3 comprises 15 residues. The CDR3 bases are TGCGCCAGCAGCCCGGAGGGACTAGCCCCAGATACGCAGTATTTT. It codes for CASSPEGLAPDTQYF.

The rearrangement links TRBV6-2 or TRBV6-3 to TRBJ2-7, with D possibly matching TRBD1 (6 bases). CDR3 size: 13 residues. Between the trimmed V and J ends, which lost 10 bases and 1 base, there was a span of 14 bases. The V gene's germline CDR1 is MNHEY and CDR2 SVGEGT. The CDR3 reads CANSRDRSYEQYF. The CDR3 DNA is TGTGCCAACAGCCGAGACAGGTCCTACGAGCAGTACTTC.